This TCR beta chain came from a study of cytomegalovirus exposure and HLA in healthy donors. Study findings and constraints: Confirmation was obtained in vitro that a few CMV-associated chains are specific for CMV antigens.

PCR involved 60 Vbeta and 13 Jbeta primers. The protocol was immunoSEQ multiplex PCR, while the TCRdb copy is restricted to in-frame clones and leaves out a portion. The profile shows about 190,000 clones, roughly 80% of them singletons. Unmatched junction bases numbered 7, after V lost 8 bases and J lost 4 bases. Germline V CDR1 and CDR2: MGHDK, SYGVNS. This CDR3 has 13 residues. With respect to this clone: Its antigen is currently unknown.

Material: PBMCs. The clonotype was recovered from a woman in her late teens or twenties in good health and CMV-seronegative. The chain couples TRBV25-1 to TRBJ1-2, with 7 bases fitting TRBD1. The CDR3 nucleotides are TGTGCCAGCCTACAGGGGACCAGCTATGGCTACACCTTC. This encodes CASLQGTSYGYTF.